The source of this TCR beta chain is a study of cytomegalovirus exposure and HLA in healthy donors (TCRdb year 2017). Turning to the overall study: An earlier analysis of roughly 630 of the donors reported 250 to 300 Gb of sequence data and around 110 million unique TCR beta sequences from some 180 million T cells. An early release that covered 640 HLA-typed donors contained approximately 320 gigabases of sequencing data and 80 million or so unique TCR sequences. Of the 300 to 500 genotyped donors, 81% were placed in the genetic ancestry cluster associated with self-reported Caucasian donors. The study was designed to test whether signatures of past pathogen exposure could be identified by cataloging public T cell receptors. The study profiled the T cell repertoires of 550 to 700 subjects by immunosequencing and related them to cytomegalovirus serostatus. Along with the approximately 700-subject first cohort, a separate validation cohort of over a hundred different subjects was used. To predict cytomegalovirus infection status, the study combined high-throughput TCR immunosequencing, statistical association of individual TCRs with disease status, and machine learning. A later analysis re-analyzed previously published TCR beta repertoires from 660 or so donors and added high-resolution HLA genotyping to study TCR occurrence patterns. The later analysis used no new phenotypic data to find candidate immune exposures, relying instead on TCR beta sequences and their occurrence across donors. To decide whether each TCR beta V gene segment behaved as functional or pseudogenic, an earlier analysis of approximately 600 of the donors relied on high-throughput TCR beta sequencing. Donor age, sex, ethnicity and CMV serostatus were collected together with the repertoire data. A later genetic analysis used genome-wide SNP genotypes for about three fifths of the 666 donors, treating that subset as a discovery cohort. Every discovery cohort repertoire had been produced on one sequencing platform. HLA typing included class I and class II loci at four-digit resolution. The number of typed donors differed by locus: roughly 620-630 for A, B, C, DRB1 and DQB1; approximately 520 for DQA1; fewer than 610 for DPA1; and roughly 490 for DPB1. Four to six DR-DQ haplotypes were handled as single units for association and clustering, since linkage in the cohort was strong. Among about 410 genotyped donors of the cohort, an average of about 240,000 unique TCR beta nucleotide sequences was sequenced per donor, of which 15% to 20% were non-productive.

Concerning this clone itself: The antigen it binds to is not known. Base quality data are lacking; no much larger clone is found one base away.

Libraries were built with the immunoSEQ multiplex PCR assay. For the multiplex PCR, a mixture combining 60 forward primers for TCR Vbeta segments and 13 reverse primers for TCR Jbeta segments was used. The CDR3 region of rearranged TCR beta genes was amplified from genomic DNA by a multiplex PCR assay. On the Illumina HiSeq System, the amplified TCR beta libraries were sequenced as 87-base-pair reads. In the original analysis: Across the 500 to 750 repertoires, a later analysis counted 60 million to 90 million unique TCR beta chains, 9.5 million to 12 million of which were shared by at least two donors. Raw reads were error-corrected and collapsed into unique sequences with a nearest-neighbor algorithm that merged closely related sequences to remove PCR and sequencing errors. V, D and J gene segments were assigned by aligning CDR3 sequences to IMGT reference sequences. Each retained sequence needed at least a six-nucleotide match to both a V gene segment and a J gene segment. Rearrangements were called productive when the CDR3 lacked stop codons and stayed in frame with V and J; all others were non-productive. Following IMGT convention, CDR3 was defined as the stretch from the second conserved V-encoded cysteine to the conserved J-encoded phenylalanine. Sequences without an unambiguous match to a single V gene segment were excluded from the earlier analysis of a few hundred of the donors. An earlier analysis of just under 600 of the donors called V segments functional above 56.7% productive rearrangements and segregating when the between-donor standard deviation exceeded 5%. To diagnose cytomegalovirus status from the catalog of TCR beta chain sequences, a statistical classification framework was built. In a later analysis, V and J genes were assigned by comparing TCR nucleotide sequences against IMGT/GENE-DB human TR gene sequences. A later analysis assigned CDR3 sequences and most-parsimonious VDJ recombination scenarios with the TCRdist pipeline. A later analysis defined each TCR beta chain by its CDR3 amino acid sequence plus V-gene family, and excluded reads lacking a unique V-gene family. A later analysis removed 500 to 650 highly shared, low-generation-probability nucleotide sequences to deal with suspected cross-contamination and a sequencing artifact. In a later analysis, a clonal expansion index was calculated for each public chain from normalized within-repertoire ranks of inferred template counts. In a later analysis, generation probabilities were computed using a VDJ recombination model fitted to out-of-frame rearrangements, and the results were checked against IGoR. A later analysis scored TCR-TCR, TCR-HLA and TCR-CMV co-occurrence with hypergeometric tests, applying a repertoire-size bias correction to TCR pairs. To estimate false discovery rates, a later analysis permuted the HLA or CMV assignments 20 times. In a later analysis, co-occurring TCRs were grouped with DBSCAN, and TCRdist sequence similarity was added when clustering was performed within HLA-allele-positive subsets. Repertoires with fewer than 30,000 or more than 120,000 public chains were left out of co-occurrence clustering, as were roughly five repertoires with anomalous nucleotide sharing. In its TCRdb copy, this immuneACCESS table keeps in-frame sequences only and misses some clones. Where compared with another copy, unresolved V genes explain less than half of these, and the others have no known cause. The V and J calls and clone size are taken from that table; D and trimming were inferred from the DNA. A total of 100,000 or so clones appear in this sample, approximately 87% of them only once. 2% to 3% of the sample is held by the ten biggest clonotypes.

The cohort was made up of about 610 healthy bone marrow donors. At the time of sampling, every cohort member was nominally healthy, though immune exposures that went unrecorded were likely present. The donor was CMV seronegative and belonged to the group of over 300 seronegative cohort members. A peripheral blood sample was provided by each donor, and peripheral blood mononuclear cells were used for TCR beta sequencing. The Qiagen DNeasy Blood Extraction Kit was used to extract genomic DNA from the blood cell samples. Overall results and qualifications from the work: V-gene and J-gene trimming of TCR beta chains was associated with a missense DCLRE1C variant in a later genetic analysis, and the association was replicated in an independent cohort. Most TCR sequences were observed very rarely across donors, whereas some public TCRs were present in many individuals. The 87-base-pair reads could not distinguish some IMGT-functional V segments, including TRBV6-2 and TRBV6-3, so those segments were excluded. In a later analysis, HLA-associated TCR beta chains were found to be more clonally expanded and to have lower generation probabilities than equally common non-associated chains. Specific HLA alleles were associated with roughly 17,000 TCR beta sequences at a false discovery rate of 0.05 in a later analysis. A later analysis found that most CMV-associated TCR beta chains appeared HLA-restricted, with HLA associations seemingly driven largely by CMV exposure. Correlated functional status among segregating V segments might reflect linkage disequilibrium, but an unknown experimental factor could not be ruled out. The classifier was reported to diagnose cytomegalovirus status with high specificity and sensitivity in both the original and validation cohorts. Because counts were too low, about 15 rarely observed V segments, including chromosome 9 orphons, were left out of the earlier analysis of roughly 600 of the donors. Roughly uniform sequencing depth across donors was assumed in presence/absence analyses, although this assumption may not hold. Broadly in line with IMGT annotations, most TCR beta V segments showed up in productive rearrangements about 87% or about 30% of the time in an earlier analysis of several hundred of the donors. CMV serostatus was the only immune exposure information available for the cohort. Because HLA typing was unavailable for some donors at each locus, only the typed subset was used in association tests. A total of roughly 160 TCR beta chains were listed by the study as associated with cytomegalovirus. In vitro tests confirmed that a few of the cytomegalovirus-associated TCR beta chains recognize cytomegalovirus antigens. Several of the top co-occurrence clusters appeared to be linked to parvovirus B19, influenza, CMV and Epstein-Barr virus, according to a later analysis. A cluster of highly shared sequence variants was judged likely to be a technical artifact of the sequencing pipeline. A further reported finding was that TCR beta sequences accurately predicted the HLA-A and HLA-B alleles for most subjects in the first cohort. In this cohort, only TCR beta chains were sequenced, and detectable features were limited by the absence of alpha or paired-chain data. In a later genetic analysis, fewer N-insertions in productive TCRs were reported among donors in an Asian-associated ancestry cluster than the 666-donor mean. It was suggested by the authors that the approach could potentially be generalized to other disease states and immunological phenotypes. A later analysis found that TCR association rates varied across HLA loci, with DRB1 alleles showing the most associated TCRs and HLA-C alleles the fewest. When HLA alleles, especially DR and DQ, strongly co-occurred, attributing TCR associations to individual alleles was difficult.

CDR1 and CDR2 (SGHVS, FNYEAQ) derive from the germline V gene. The cysteine opens and the phenylalanine closes a CDR3 of 14 amino acids. Kept here is only the CDR3 DNA, which spans 42 bases and is read in frame from base 1. V has 0 bases trimmed and J has 4 bases trimmed; junction bases matching no gene number 3. The sequence came from a man aged 35 to 55 in good health and CMV-seronegative. The sample taken for sequencing was PBMCs. The V and J segments used are TRBV7-6 and TRBJ2-7; 7 bases in the junction line up with TRBD1. Read as DNA, the sequence is TGTGCCAGCAGCTTAGCTCGGGACAGTTACGAGCAGTACTTC. Translated, this gives CASSLARDSYEQYF.